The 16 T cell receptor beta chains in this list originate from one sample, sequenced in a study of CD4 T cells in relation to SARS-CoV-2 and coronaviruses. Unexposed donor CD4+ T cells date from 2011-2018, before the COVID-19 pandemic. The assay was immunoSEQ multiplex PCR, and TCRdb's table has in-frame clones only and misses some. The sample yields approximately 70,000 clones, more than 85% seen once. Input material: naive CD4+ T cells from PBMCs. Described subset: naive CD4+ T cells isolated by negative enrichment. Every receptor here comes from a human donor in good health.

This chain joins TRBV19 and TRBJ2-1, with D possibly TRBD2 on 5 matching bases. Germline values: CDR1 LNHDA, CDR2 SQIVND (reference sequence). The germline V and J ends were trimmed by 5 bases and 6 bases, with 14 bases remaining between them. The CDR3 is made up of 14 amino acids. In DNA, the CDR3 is TGTGCCAGTAGTGGAGCGGCCCGAATCAATGAGCAGTTCTTC. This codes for CASSGAARINEQFF.

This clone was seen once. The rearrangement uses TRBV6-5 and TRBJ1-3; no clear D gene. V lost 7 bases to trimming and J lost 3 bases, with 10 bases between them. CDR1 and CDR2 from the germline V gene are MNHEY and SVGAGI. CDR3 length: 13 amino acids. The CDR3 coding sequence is TGTGCCAGCACAGGAAACGTTGGAAACACCATATATTTT. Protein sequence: CASTGNVGNTIYF.

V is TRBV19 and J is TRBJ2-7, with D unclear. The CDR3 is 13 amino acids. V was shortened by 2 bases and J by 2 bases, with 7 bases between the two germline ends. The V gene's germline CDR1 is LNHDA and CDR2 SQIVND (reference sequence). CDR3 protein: CASSITDPYEQYF. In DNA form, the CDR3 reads TGTGCCAGTAGTATAACAGATCCCTACGAGCAGTACTTC.

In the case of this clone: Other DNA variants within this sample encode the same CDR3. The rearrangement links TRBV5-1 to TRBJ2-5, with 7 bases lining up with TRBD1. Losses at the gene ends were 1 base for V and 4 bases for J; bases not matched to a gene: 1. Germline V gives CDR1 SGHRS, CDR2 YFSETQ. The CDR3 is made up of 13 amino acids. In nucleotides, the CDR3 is TGCGCCAGCAGCTTGTCAGGGGGAGAGACCCAGTACTTC. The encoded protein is CASSLSGGETQYF.

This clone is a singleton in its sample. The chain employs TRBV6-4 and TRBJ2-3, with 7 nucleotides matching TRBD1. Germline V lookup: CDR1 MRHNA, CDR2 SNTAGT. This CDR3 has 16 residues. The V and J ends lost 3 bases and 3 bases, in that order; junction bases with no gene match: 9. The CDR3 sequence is CASSDTDRVGTDTQYF. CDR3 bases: TGTGCCAGCAGTGATACCGACAGGGTGGGGACAGATACGCAGTATTTT.

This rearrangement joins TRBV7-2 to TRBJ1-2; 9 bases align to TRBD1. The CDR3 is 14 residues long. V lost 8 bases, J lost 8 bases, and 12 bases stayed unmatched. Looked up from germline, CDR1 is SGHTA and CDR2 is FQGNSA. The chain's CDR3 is CASAKQGAGGGYTF. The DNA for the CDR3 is TGTGCCAGCGCAAAACAGGGGGCTGGTGGGGGCTACACCTTC.

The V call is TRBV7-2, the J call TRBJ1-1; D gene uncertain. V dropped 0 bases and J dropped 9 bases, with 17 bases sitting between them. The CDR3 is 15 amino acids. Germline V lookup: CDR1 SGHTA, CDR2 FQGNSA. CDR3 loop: CASSLALSRRGKAFF. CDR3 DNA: TGTGCCAGCAGCTTAGCCCTGAGCCGACGAGGGAAAGCTTTCTTT.

This CDR3 is CASSNQGAFSHEQYF. DNA for the CDR3: TGTGCCAGTAGTAATCAGGGGGCGTTTTCCCACGAGCAGTACTTC. This chain joins TRBV19 and TRBJ2-7, with TRBD1 identical over 8 bases. V was clipped by 4 bases and J by 5 bases; unmatched bases: 10. The CDR3 contains 15 residues. In germline, CDR1 is LNHDA, CDR2 SQIVND (reference sequence).

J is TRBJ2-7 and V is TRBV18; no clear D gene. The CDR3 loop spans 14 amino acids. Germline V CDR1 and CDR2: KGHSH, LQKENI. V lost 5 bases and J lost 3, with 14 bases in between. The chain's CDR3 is CASSSGADLYEQYF. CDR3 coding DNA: TGTGCCAGCTCATCAGGCGCAGACCTCTACGAGCAGTACTTC.

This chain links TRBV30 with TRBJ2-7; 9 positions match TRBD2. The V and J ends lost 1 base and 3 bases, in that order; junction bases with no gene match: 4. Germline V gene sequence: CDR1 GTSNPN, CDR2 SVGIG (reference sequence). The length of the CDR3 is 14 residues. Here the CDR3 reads CAWSDLAGFYEQYF. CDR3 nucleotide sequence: TGTGCCTGGAGTGACCTAGCGGGGTTCTACGAGCAGTACTTC.

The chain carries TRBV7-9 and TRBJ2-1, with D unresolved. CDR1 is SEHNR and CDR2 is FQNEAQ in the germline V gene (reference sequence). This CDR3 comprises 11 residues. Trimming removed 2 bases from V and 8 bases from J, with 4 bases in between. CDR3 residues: CASSLYDEQFF. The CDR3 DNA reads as TGTGCCAGCAGCTTATACGATGAGCAGTTCTTC.

The CDR3 bases are TGTGCCAGCAGCTCGGGGGGGTCAAACAACTACGAGCAGTACTTC. This translates into CASSSGGSNNYEQYF. The chain recombines TRBV7-9 with TRBJ2-7; 8 bases agree with TRBD2. Germline CDR1 SEHNR, CDR2 FQNEAQ (reference sequence). The CDR3 runs 15 residues. The trim removed 4 bases at V and 3 bases at J, leaving 8 bases unmatched.

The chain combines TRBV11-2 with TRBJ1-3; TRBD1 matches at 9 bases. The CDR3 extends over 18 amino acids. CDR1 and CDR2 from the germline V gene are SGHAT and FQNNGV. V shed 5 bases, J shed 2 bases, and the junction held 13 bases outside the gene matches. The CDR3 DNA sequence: TGTGCCAGCAGCATTTCCGGGACAGGGATTGGAGCTGGAAACACCATATATTTT. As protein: CASSISGTGIGAGNTIYF.

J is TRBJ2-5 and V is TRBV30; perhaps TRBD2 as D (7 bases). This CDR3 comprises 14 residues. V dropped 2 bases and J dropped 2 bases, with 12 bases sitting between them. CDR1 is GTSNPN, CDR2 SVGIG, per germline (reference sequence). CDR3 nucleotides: TGTGCCTGGAGTCGCGGGGGCCCTCAAGAGACCCAGTACTTC. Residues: CAWSRGGPQETQYF.

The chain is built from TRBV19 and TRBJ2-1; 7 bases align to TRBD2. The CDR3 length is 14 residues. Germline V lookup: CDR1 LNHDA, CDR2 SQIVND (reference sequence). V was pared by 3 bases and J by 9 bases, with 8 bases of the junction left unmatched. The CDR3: CASSMGGSSFEQFF. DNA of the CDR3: TGTGCCAGTAGTATGGGCGGGAGTTCTTTTGAGCAGTTCTTC. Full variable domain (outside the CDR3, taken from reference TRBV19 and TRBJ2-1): DGGITQSPKYLFRKEGQNVTLSCEQNLNHDAMYWYRQDPGQGLRLIYYSQIVNDFQKGDIAEGYSVSREKKESFPLTVTSAQKNPTAFYLCASSMGGSSFEQFFGPGTRLTVL.

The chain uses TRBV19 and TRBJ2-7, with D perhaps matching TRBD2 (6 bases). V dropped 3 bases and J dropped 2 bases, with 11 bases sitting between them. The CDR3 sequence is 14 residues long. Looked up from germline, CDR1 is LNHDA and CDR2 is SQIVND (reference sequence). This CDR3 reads CASSIWAGPYEQYF. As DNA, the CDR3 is TGTGCCAGTAGTATCTGGGCGGGACCCTACGAGCAGTACTTC.